This T cell receptor beta chain was recovered during a study of blood T cell repertoires in COVID-19. TCRdb's copy holds only in-frame clones and misses some; the assay was immunoSEQ multiplex PCR. Among about 140,000 clones listed, over 75% were seen once. This CDR3 comprises 14 residues. V lost 3 bases to trimming and J lost 6 bases, with 14 bases between them. Germline lookup yields CDR1 MGHRA and CDR2 YSYEKL. The chain combines TRBV4-1 with TRBJ1-2; D call uncertain. Sequencing input: PBMCs or T cells enriched from blood (not recorded which). The source is a woman aged 50 to 65 who had recovered from COVID-19. The CDR3, as DNA: TGCGCCAGCAGCCAGCAGACTGCCCTGAATGGCTACACCTTC. Protein sequence: CASSQQTALNGYTF.